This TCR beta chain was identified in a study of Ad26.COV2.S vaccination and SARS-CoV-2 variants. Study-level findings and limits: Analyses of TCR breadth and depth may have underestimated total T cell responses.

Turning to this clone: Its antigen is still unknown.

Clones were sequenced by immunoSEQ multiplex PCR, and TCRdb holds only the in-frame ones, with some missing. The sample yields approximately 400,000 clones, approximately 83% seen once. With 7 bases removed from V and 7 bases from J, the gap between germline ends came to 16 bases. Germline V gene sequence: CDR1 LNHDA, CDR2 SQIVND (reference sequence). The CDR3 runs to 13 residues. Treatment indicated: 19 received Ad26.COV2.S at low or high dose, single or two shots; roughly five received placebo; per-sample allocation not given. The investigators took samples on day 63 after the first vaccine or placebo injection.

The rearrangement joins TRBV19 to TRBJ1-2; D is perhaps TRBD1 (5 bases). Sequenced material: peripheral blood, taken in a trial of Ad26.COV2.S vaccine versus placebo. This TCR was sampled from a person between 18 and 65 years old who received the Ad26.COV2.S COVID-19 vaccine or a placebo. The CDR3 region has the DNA TGTGCCAGTACCCTGGGGGGTGTAAGTGGCTACACCTTC. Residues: CASTLGGVSGYTF.